This T cell receptor beta chain was sequenced in a study of vaccination and CD4 T cells after COVID-19. Germline lookup yields CDR1 SGHRS and CDR2 YFSETQ. The CDR3 length is 18 residues. Trimming left V 0 bases short and J 2 bases short, with 20 bases between. An Oncomine TCR Beta short-read assay was used to sequence the DNA from cultured CD4+ T cells. TCRdb independently ran MiXCR on the PCR reads; one entry per CDR3 protein. The table has about 13,000 distinct CDR3 sequences, under 65% seen once. As for treatment: roughly 11-day PBMC culture with coronavirus spike peptide pools or control peptides (ViraFEST assay). This clonotype has just one count. Its specificity is not known.

This sequence originates from a human donor who had recovered from COVID-19. Sequencing was done on a sample of CD4+ T cells from blood, cultured in vitro. The rearrangement uses TRBV5-1 and TRBJ2-5; D unclear. CDR3 bases: TGCGCCAGCAGCTTGGCATTTCTGGACGGAGCAACACAAGAGACCCAGTACTTC. As protein: CASSLAFLDGATQETQYF.